A selection of T cell receptor beta chains follows, all from one sample in a study of blood T cells in healthy people across ages. TCRdb independently ran MiXCR on the 5' RACE reads; one entry per CDR3 protein. The data contain fewer than 2,000,000 distinct CDR3 sequences, roughly two fifths of them singletons. Sequences were obtained from blood. These receptors were obtained from a human donor in good health. Each CDR3 is given with its conserved first and last residue. D genes are given only for firm matches. The size entry is marked missing in some rows and otherwise reads once, few, many or a size class.

>few|TRBV29-1|TRBD1|TRBJ1-2
CSVGQFRANYGYTF
TGCAGCGTGGGACAGTTTCGAGCTAACTATGGCTACACCTTC
>many|TRBV20-1|TRBD1|TRBJ1-5
CSAGTGNQPQHF
TGCAGTGCGGGGACAGGCAATCAGCCCCAGCATTTT
>few|TRBV19|NA|TRBJ1-5
CASSQSRDQPQHF
TGTGCCAGTAGCCAATCGCGAGATCAGCCCCAGCATTTT
>NA|TRBV5-1|TRBD1|TRBJ1-1
CAGSVGQGVVTEAFF
TGCGCCGGCAGCGTCGGACAGGGCGTCGTCACTGAAGCTTTCTTT
>few|TRBV20-1|TRBD2|TRBJ2-5
CSAPGGGWEETQYF
TGCAGTGCCCCCGGGGGGGGGTGGGAAGAGACCCAGTACTTC
>NA|TRBV7-9|TRBD1|TRBJ1-6
CASSLVVSAGGRSPLHF
TGTGCCAGCAGCTTAGTCGTCTCGGCAGGGGGTAGGTCACCCCTCCACTTT
>many|TRBV6-6|NA|TRBJ2-7
CASRDVEEQYF
TGTGCCAGCAGGGACGTGGAGGAGCAGTACTTC
>many|TRBV12-3/TRBV12-4|NA|TRBJ2-1
CASSPAGSSYNEQFF
TGTGCCAGCAGCCCAGCCGGGTCCTCCTACAATGAGCAGTTCTTC
>NA|TRBV2|TRBD1|TRBJ2-7
CASSGDRRPSYEQYF
TGTGCCAGCAGTGGGGACAGGCGTCCTTCCTACGAGCAGTACTTC
>NA|TRBV15|NA|TRBJ2-2
CATSRALFTGELFF
TGTGCCACCAGCAGGGCACTTTTCACCGGGGAGCTGTTTTTT
>NA|TRBV7-2|NA|TRBJ2-1
CASSLVVWEAPYNEQFF
TGTGCCAGCAGCTTAGTGGTATGGGAGGCCCCGTACAATGAGCAGTTCTTC
>NA|TRBV2|NA|TRBJ2-3
CARDRGAGTRLTDTQYF
TGTGCCAGGGACCGGGGGGCCGGAACAAGACTAACAGATACGCAGTATTTT
>few|TRBV29-1|TRBD1|TRBJ1-2
CSVSTGGIYGYTF
TGCAGCGTTTCGACAGGGGGAATTTATGGCTACACCTTC